Described below is a single TCR beta chain sequence and its context. What it binds is not known. Primers: 60 Vbeta forward and 13 Jbeta reverse. In the authors' workflow: In a later analysis, of 70 million to 85 million unique beta chains, around 11 million appeared in at least two donors. The method was immunoSEQ multiplex PCR; TCRdb's version includes in-frame clones alone and lacks a portion of them. Clone size and the V and J calls come from that table; the DNA yielded D and trimming. Here the sample spans approximately 100,000 clones, 80% to 85% being singletons. This specimen belongs to a study of cytomegalovirus exposure and HLA in healthy donors. Study details: Early released data had roughly 81 million unique TCRs, all coming from HLA-typed donors. Study results and limitations: One variant, a missense change in DCLRE1C, was linked in a later analysis to TCR beta V- and J-gene trimming.

This CDR3 contains 15 residues. Germline-derived CDR1 and CDR2 are SGHVS and FQNEAQ. Trimming took 5 bases from V and 5 from J, leaving 17 bases between them. The TCR sequence derives from a woman in her twenties or thirties in good health and CMV-seronegative. Sequenced: PBMCs. The chain combines TRBV7-8 with TRBJ2-3, with D perhaps matching TRBD2 (6 bases). In DNA, the CDR3 is TGTGCCAGCAGCCTGCGGGGACGCGCCGGAGATACGCAGTATTTT. Translated: CASSLRGRAGDTQYF.